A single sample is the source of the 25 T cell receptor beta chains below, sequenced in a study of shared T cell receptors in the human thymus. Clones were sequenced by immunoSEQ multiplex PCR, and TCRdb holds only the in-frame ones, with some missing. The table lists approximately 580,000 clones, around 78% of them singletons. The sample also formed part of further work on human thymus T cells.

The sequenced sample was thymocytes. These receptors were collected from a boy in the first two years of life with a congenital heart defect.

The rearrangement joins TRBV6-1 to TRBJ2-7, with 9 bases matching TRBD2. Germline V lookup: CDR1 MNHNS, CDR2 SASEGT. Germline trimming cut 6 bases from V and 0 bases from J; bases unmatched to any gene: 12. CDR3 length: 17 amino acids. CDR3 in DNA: TGTGCCAGCAGGGAATCGGTCCTAGCGGGGACCTCCTACGAGCAGTACTTC. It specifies CASRESVLAGTSYEQYF.

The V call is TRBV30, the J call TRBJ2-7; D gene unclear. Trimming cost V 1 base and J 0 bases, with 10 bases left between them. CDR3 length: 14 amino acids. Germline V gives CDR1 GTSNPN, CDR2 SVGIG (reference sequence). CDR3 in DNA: TGTGCCTGGAGTGACGAGGTCAGCTCCTACGAGCAGTACTTC. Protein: CAWSDEVSSYEQYF.

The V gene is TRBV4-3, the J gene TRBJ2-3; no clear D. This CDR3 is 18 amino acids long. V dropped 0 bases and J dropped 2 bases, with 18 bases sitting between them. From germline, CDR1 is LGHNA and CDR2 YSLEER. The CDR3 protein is CASSQELLRLPDTDTQYF. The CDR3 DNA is TGCGCCAGCAGCCAAGAACTTTTAAGACTCCCCGACACAGATACGCAGTATTTT.

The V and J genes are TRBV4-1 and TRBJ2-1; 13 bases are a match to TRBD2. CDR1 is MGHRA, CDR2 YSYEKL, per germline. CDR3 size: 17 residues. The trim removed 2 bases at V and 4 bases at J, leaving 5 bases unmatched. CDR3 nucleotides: TGCGCCAGCAGCCAATTCCTGACTAGCGGGAGGTACAATGAGCAGTTCTTC. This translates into CASSQFLTSGRYNEQFF.

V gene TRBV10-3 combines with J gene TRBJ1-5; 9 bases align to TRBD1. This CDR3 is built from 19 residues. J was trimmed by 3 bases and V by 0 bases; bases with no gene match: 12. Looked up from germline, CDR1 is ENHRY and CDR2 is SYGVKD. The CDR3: CAISESADRGRQNNQPQHF. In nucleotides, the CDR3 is TGTGCCATCAGTGAGTCGGCGGACAGGGGCCGCCAGAACAATCAGCCCCAGCATTTT.

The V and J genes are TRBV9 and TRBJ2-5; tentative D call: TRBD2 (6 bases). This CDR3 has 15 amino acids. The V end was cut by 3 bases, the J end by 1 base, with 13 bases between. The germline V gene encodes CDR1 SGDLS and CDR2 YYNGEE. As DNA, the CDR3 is TGTGCCAGCAGCGGAGCGGGCCTTACCCAAGAGACCCAGTACTTC. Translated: CASSGAGLTQETQYF.

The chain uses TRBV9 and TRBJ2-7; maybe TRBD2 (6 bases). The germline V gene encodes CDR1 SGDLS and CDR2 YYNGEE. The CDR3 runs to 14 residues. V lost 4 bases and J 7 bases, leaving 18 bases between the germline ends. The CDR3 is CASSPRSGFCEQYF. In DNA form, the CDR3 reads TGTGCCAGCAGCCCCCGGAGCGGGTTCTGTGAGCAGTACTTC.

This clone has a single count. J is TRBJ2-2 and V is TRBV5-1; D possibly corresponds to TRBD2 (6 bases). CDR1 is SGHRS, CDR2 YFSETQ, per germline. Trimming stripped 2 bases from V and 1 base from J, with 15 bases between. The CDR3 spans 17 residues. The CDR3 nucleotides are TGCGCCAGCAGCTTCCGCACTCGAGCGGGGAACACCGGGGAGCTGTTTTTT. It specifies CASSFRTRAGNTGELFF. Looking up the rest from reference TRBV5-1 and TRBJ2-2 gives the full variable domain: KAGVTQTPRYLIKTRGQQVTLSCSPISGHRSVSWYQQTPGQGLQFLFEYFSETQRNKGNFPGRFSGRQFSNSRSEMNVSTLELGDSALYLCASSFRTRAGNTGELFFGEGSRLTVL.

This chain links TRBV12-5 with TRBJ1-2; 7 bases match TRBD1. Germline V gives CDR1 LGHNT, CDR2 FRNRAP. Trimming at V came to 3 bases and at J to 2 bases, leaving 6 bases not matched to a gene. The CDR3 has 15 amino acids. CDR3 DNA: TGTGCTAGTGGTTTAAAACAGGGGCGGAACTATGGCTACACCTTC. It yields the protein CASGLKQGRNYGYTF. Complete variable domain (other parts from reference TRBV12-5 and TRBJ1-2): DARVTQTPRHKVTEMGQEVTMRCQPILGHNTVFWYRQTMMQGLELLAYFRNRAPLDDSGMPKDRFSAEMPDATLATLKIQPSEPRDSAVYFCASGLKQGRNYGYTFGSGTRLTVV.

CDR3 in amino acids: CASSLALATDTQYF. In DNA, the CDR3 is TGCGCCAGCAGCTTGGCTCTAGCCACAGATACGCAGTATTTT. This chain joins TRBV5-1 and TRBJ2-3, with D tentatively TRBD2 (5 bases). V was shortened by 0 bases and J by 2 bases, with 7 bases between the two germline ends. The length of the CDR3 is 14 residues. From germline, CDR1 is SGHRS and CDR2 YFSETQ. Full variable domain (rest looked up from reference TRBV5-1 and TRBJ2-3): KAGVTQTPRYLIKTRGQQVTLSCSPISGHRSVSWYQQTPGQGLQFLFEYFSETQRNKGNFPGRFSGRQFSNSRSEMNVSTLELGDSALYLCASSLALATDTQYFGPGTRLTVL.

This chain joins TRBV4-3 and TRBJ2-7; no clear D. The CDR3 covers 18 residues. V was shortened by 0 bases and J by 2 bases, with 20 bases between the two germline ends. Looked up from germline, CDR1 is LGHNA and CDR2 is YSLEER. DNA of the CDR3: TGCGCCAGCAGCCAAGATTCTTCTGAATGGTCAGACACCTACGAGCAGTACTTC. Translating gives CASSQDSSEWSDTYEQYF.

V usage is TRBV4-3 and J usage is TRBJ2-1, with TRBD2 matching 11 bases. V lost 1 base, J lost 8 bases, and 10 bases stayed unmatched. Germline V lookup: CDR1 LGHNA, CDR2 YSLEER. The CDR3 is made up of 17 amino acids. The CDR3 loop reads CASSQVGVGLADHEQFF. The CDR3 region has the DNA TGCGCCAGCAGCCAAGTGGGGGTGGGACTAGCGGACCATGAGCAGTTCTTC.

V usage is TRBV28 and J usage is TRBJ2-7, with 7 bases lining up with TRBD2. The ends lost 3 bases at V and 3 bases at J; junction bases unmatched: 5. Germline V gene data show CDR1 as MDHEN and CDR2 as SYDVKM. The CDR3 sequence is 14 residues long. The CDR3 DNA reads TGTGCCAGCAGTTTGGGAGGGTCCCTCTACGAGCAGTACTTC. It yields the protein CASSLGGSLYEQYF.

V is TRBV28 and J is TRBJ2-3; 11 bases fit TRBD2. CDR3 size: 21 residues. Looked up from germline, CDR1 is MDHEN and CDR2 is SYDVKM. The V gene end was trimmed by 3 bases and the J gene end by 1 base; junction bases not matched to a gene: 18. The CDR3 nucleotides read TGTGCCAGCAGTTTTACCGGGGGAACTAGCGGGAGAAGGGGGGGCACAGATACGCAGTATTTT. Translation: CASSFTGGTSGRRGGTDTQYF.

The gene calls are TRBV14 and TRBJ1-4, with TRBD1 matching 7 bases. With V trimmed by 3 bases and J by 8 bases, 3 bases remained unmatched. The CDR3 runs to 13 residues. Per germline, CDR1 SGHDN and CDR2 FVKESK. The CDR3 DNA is TGTGCCAGCAGCCAGGAGGACAGGGAAAAACTGTTTTTT. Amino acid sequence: CASSQEDREKLFF.

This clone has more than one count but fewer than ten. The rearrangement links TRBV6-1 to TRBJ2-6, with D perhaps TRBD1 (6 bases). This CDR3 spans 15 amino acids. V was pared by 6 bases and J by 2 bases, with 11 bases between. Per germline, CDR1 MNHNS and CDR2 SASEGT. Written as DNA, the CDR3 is TGTGCCAGCAGCCGGACAGCGCCTGGGGCCAACGTCCTGACTTTC. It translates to CASSRTAPGANVLTF.

CDR3 loop: CASSRRTGLTDTQYF. Written as DNA, the CDR3 is TGCGCCAGCAGTCGTCGGACTGGCCTCACAGATACGCAGTATTTT. The genes are TRBV10-1 and TRBJ2-3; TRBD2 is a possible D gene (5 bases). Germline-derived CDR1 and CDR2 are WNHNN and SYGVQD (reference sequence). Trimming removed 5 bases from V and 2 bases from J, with 14 bases in between. The CDR3 loop spans 15 amino acids.

In DNA, the CDR3 is TGCGCCAGCAGCAAAGGGCCGGGACTAGCGGGAGCAGGAAGCTCCTACAATGAGCAGTTCTTC. Translation gives CASSKGPGLAGAGSSYNEQFF. V usage is TRBV4-3 and J usage is TRBJ2-1; 14 bases align to TRBD2. The CDR3 is made up of 21 amino acids. Germline trimming cut 5 bases from V and 0 bases from J; bases unmatched to any gene: 15. Germline-derived CDR1 and CDR2 are LGHNA and YSLEER.

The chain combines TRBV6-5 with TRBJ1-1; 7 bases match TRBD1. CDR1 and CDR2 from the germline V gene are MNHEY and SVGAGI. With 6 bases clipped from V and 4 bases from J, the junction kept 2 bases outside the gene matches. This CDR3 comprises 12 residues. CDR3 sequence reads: CASSNRGTEAFF. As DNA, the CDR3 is TGTGCCAGCAGCAACAGGGGCACTGAAGCTTTCTTT.

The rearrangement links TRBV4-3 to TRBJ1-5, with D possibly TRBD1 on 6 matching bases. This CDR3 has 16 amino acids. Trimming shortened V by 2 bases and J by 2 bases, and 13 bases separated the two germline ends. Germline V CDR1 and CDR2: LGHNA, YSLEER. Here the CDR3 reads CASSQTHRDGNQPQHF. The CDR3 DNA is TGCGCCAGCAGCCAAACCCACAGGGATGGCAATCAGCCCCAGCATTTT.

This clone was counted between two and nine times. CDR3 sequence reads: CASSYSGTGDNSPLHF. The DNA for the CDR3 is TGTGCCAGCAGTTACTCTGGGACAGGGGATAATTCACCCCTCCACTTT. The chain recombines TRBV6-5 with TRBJ1-6; 10 bases align to TRBD1. V shed 0 bases and J 5 bases; nucleotides not matched to a gene: 1. Germline loops: CDR1 MNHEY, CDR2 SVGAGI. The CDR3 sequence is 16 residues long.

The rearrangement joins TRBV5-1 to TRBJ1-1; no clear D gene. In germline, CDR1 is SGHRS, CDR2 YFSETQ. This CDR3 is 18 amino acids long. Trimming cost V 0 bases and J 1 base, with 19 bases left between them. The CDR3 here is CASSLAPPGPLPNTEAFF. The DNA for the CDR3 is TGCGCCAGCAGCTTGGCTCCTCCGGGTCCTCTTCCGAACACTGAAGCTTTCTTT.

CDR3 nucleotides: TGTGCCAGTAGTAGGGGCGGGGGGCGAGCTCAGCCCCAGCATTTT. This gives the protein CASSRGGGRAQPQHF. This chain uses TRBV19 with TRBJ1-5; a possible D gene is TRBD1 (6 bases). CDR1 is LNHDA, CDR2 SQIVND, per germline (reference sequence). This CDR3 is 15 amino acids long. V lost 4 bases to trimming and J lost 6 bases, with 16 bases between them. The variable domain in full, with the rest retrieved from reference TRBV19 and TRBJ1-5, is DGGITQSPKYLFRKEGQNVTLSCEQNLNHDAMYWYRQDPGQGLRLIYYSQIVNDFQKGDIAEGYSVSREKKESFPLTVTSAQKNPTAFYLCASSRGGGRAQPQHFGDGTRLSIL.

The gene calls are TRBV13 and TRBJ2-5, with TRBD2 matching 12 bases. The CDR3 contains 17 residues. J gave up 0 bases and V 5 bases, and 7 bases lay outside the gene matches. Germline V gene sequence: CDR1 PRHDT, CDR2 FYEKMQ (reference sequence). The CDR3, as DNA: TGTGCCAGCAGCCCAGAGAGGACTAGCGGGAACCAAGAGACCCAGTACTTC. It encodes CASSPERTSGNQETQYF. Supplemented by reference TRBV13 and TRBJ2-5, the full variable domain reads AAGVIQSPRHLIKEKRETATLKCYPIPRHDTVYWYQQGPGQDPQFLISFYEKMQSDKGSIPDRFSAQQFSDYHSELNMSSLELGDSALYFCASSPERTSGNQETQYFGPGTRLLVL.

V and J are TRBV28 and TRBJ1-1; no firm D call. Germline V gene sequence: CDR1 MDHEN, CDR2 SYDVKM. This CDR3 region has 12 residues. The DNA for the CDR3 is TGTGCGAGAGGAAAGTCGAACACTGAAGCTTTCTTT. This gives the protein CARGKSNTEAFF.